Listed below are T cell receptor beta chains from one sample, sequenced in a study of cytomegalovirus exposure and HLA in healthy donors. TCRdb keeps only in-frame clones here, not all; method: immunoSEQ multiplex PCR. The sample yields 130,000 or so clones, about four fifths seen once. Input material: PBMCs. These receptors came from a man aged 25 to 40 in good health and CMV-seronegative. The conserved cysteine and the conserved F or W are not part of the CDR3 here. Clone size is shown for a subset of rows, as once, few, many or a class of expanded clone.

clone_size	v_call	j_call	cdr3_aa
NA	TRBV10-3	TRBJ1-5	AISDQGGNQPQH
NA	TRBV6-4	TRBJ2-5	ATVPGLEVQETQY
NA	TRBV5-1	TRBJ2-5	ASSRGQIETQY
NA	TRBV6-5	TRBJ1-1	ASSRRGPRNTEAF
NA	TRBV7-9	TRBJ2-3	ASSTRGADTQY
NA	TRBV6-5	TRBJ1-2	ASSYGSQSYGYT
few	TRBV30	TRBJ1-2	AWTAGAKHYGYT
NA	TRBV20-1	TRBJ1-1	SHKQIAEAF
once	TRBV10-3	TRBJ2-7	AITQTLQVDEQY
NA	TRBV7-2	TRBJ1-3	ASTRTGSSGNTIY
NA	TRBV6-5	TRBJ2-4	ASSRGLAKNIQY
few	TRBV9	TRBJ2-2	ASSVGNRDTGELF
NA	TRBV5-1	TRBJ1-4	ASSLTQGVNEKLF
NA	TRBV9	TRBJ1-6	ASSARLSGLASPLH
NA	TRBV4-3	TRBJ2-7	ASSQRSYTYEQY
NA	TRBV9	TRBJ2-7	ASSVSPDRGSYEQY